The 16 T cell receptor beta chains presented below share a single source sample, sequenced in a study of blood T cell repertoires in COVID-19. Sequencing used immunoSEQ multiplex PCR; TCRdb keeps in-frame clones, though not all of them. This table holds a few hundred thousand clones, around four fifths found once. Material: PBMCs or T cells enriched from blood (not recorded which). The receptors were gathered from a woman in her fifties or sixties who had recovered from COVID-19.

The chain carries TRBV11-1 and TRBJ2-1, with 11 nucleotides matching TRBD2. This CDR3 is 14 amino acids long. Trimming took 5 bases from V and 10 from J; bases not matched to a gene: 7. CDR1 and CDR2 from the germline V gene are SGHAT and FQDESV (reference sequence). The CDR3 here is CASSVTSGGAEQFF. In DNA, the CDR3 is TGTGCCAGCAGCGTTACTAGCGGGGGCGCAGAGCAGTTCTTC.

J is TRBJ1-2 and V is TRBV25-1; D remains ambiguous. This CDR3 is built from 13 residues. The germline V gene encodes CDR1 MGHDK and CDR2 SYGVNS. V was clipped by 3 bases and J by 7 bases, with 12 bases between them. This chain's CDR3 is CASSDPLGVGYTF. The CDR3 DNA follows: TGTGCCAGCAGTGACCCGTTGGGCGTTGGCTACACCTTC.

The chain carries TRBV11-2 and TRBJ1-4; D might be TRBD1 (6 bases). The CDR3 has 14 residues. The germline V and J ends were trimmed by 5 bases and 9 bases, with 16 bases remaining between them. Germline V lookup: CDR1 SGHAT, CDR2 FQNNGV. As DNA, the CDR3 is TGTGCCAGCAGCGAAGAATGGGACACCAAAAAACTGTTTTTT. It codes for CASSEEWDTKKLFF.

This rearrangement joins TRBV5-1 to TRBJ2-1, with D perhaps matching TRBD2 (5 bases). V was pared by 3 bases and J by 7 bases, with 23 bases between. From germline, CDR1 is SGHRS and CDR2 YFSETQ. This CDR3 is built from 17 residues. The DNA for the CDR3 is TGCGCCAGCAGCTCCGGTTTTGGCGGAGGAACGGGAAATGAGCAGTTCTTC. It codes for CASSSGFGGGTGNEQFF.

The V call is TRBV7-9, the J call TRBJ1-1; D ambiguous. CDR3 size: 12 residues. The V end was cut by 5 bases, the J end by 3 bases, with 7 bases between. Germline V gene data show CDR1 as SEHNR and CDR2 as FQNEAQ (reference sequence). The CDR3 here is CASSPGDTEAFF. The CDR3 nucleotides are TGTGCCAGCAGCCCCGGGGACACTGAAGCTTTCTTT. The variable domain in full, with the rest retrieved from reference TRBV7-9 and TRBJ1-1, is DTGVSQNPRHKITKRGQNVTFRCDPISEHNRLYWYRQTLGQGPEFLTYFQNEAQLEKSRLLSDRFSAERPKGSFSTLEIQRTEQGDSAMYLCASSPGDTEAFFGQGTRLTVV.

The chain carries TRBV25-1 and TRBJ2-3; 7 nucleotides match TRBD1. CDR3 length: 13 residues. Trimming removed 7 bases from V and 5 bases from J; junction bases left unmatched: 6. Germline assignment: CDR1 MGHDK and CDR2 SYGVNS. The CDR3 reads CASMGQFRDTQYF. The CDR3 region has the DNA TGTGCCAGCATGGGACAGTTCAGAGATACGCAGTATTTT. The variable domain in full, with the rest retrieved from reference TRBV25-1 and TRBJ2-3, is EADIYQTPRYLVIGTGKKITLECSQTMGHDKMYWYQQDPGMELHLIHYSYGVNSTEKGDLSSESTVSRIRTEHFPLTLESARPSHTSQYLCASMGQFRDTQYFGPGTRLTVL.

CDR3 residues: CASSIADTEAFF. The CDR3 DNA sequence: TGTGCCAGTAGTATAGCAGACACTGAAGCTTTCTTT. The V gene is TRBV19, the J gene TRBJ1-1, with no clear D. V was cut by 1 base and J by 3 bases, with 3 bases left in between. The CDR3 totals 12 residues. The germline V gene encodes CDR1 LNHDA and CDR2 SQIVND (reference sequence).

V is TRBV30 and J is TRBJ1-3; 8 bases match TRBD1. CDR3 length equals 13 residues. The junction had 4 bases not matched to a gene; V was cut back by 4 bases and J by 5 bases. Germline CDR1 GTSNPN, CDR2 SVGIG (reference sequence). The CDR3, as DNA: TGTGCCTGGAACACAGGGGGACGAAACACCATATATTTT. Its protein product is CAWNTGGRNTIYF.

The chain uses TRBV12-3 or TRBV12-4 and TRBJ2-1; tentative D call: TRBD2 (5 bases). The V end was cut by 7 bases, the J end by 10 bases, with 14 bases between. The length of the CDR3 is 12 residues. The CDR3 protein is CASTTIPGEQFF. CDR3 nucleotide sequence: TGTGCCAGCACCACCATACCGGGGGAGCAGTTCTTC.

The chain recombines TRBV9 with TRBJ1-1; 8 nucleotides align to TRBD1. The CDR3 has 14 amino acids. J was trimmed by 7 bases and V by 0 bases; bases with no gene match: 5. Germline assignment: CDR1 SGDLS and CDR2 YYNGEE. CDR3 nucleotide sequence: TGTGCCAGCAGCGTAGGAGGAGACAGGGGTGAAGCTTTCTTT. Residues: CASSVGGDRGEAFF. Full variable domain (rest looked up from reference TRBV9 and TRBJ1-1): DSGVTQTPKHLITATGQRVTLRCSPRSGDLSVYWYQQSLDQGLQFLIQYYNGEERAKGNILERFSAQQFPDLHSELNLSSLELGDSALYFCASSVGGDRGEAFFGQGTRLTVV.

The chain is built from TRBV5-5 and TRBJ1-1; D might be TRBD1 (6 bases). This CDR3 region has 14 residues. V gave up 0 bases and J gave up 6 bases, with 12 bases separating them. In germline, CDR1 is SGHKS, CDR2 YYEKEE (reference sequence). CDR3 in DNA: TGTGCCAGCAGCTTGGGGGGGCCGATGTCTGAAGCTTTCTTT. Its translation: CASSLGGPMSEAFF.

The chain links TRBV6-6 to TRBJ1-2, with 7 bases lining up with TRBD1. Germline V gives CDR1 MNHNY, CDR2 SVGAGI (reference sequence). The CDR3 loop spans 15 amino acids. V lost 6 bases and J lost 1; bases outside the gene matches: 8. The CDR3 coding sequence is TGTGCCAGCAGACCCACGACAGGGATTAACTATGGCTACACCTTC. Protein: CASRPTTGINYGYTF.

This clone came up a few times. The chain carries TRBV20-1 and TRBJ2-7, with D possibly being TRBD1 (6 bases). The CDR3 has 11 residues. Trimming cost V 5 bases and J 8 bases, with 13 bases left between them. Germline values: CDR1 DFQATT, CDR2 SNEGSKA (reference sequence). This CDR3 is CSAYTGYKQYF. The DNA for the CDR3 is TGCAGTGCTTATACAGGGTATAAGCAGTACTTC.

This clone was found a few times. The chain couples TRBV20-1 to TRBJ1-6; D possibly corresponds to TRBD1 (6 bases). V was clipped by 3 bases and J by 7 bases, with 13 bases between them. This CDR3 has 14 residues. From germline, CDR1 is DFQATT and CDR2 SNEGSKA (reference sequence). The CDR3 DNA reads as TGCAGTGCTAGTACGGGACACGAAAATTCACCCCTCCACTTT. As protein: CSASTGHENSPLHF.

A note on this clone: Different DNA sequences within this sample yield the same CDR3. V and J are TRBV9 and TRBJ1-6, with TRBD1 matching over 11 bases. The germline V gene has CDR1 SGDLS and CDR2 YYNGEE. V shed 3 bases and J 9 bases; nucleotides not matched to a gene: 2. This CDR3 has 14 amino acids. The CDR3 loop reads CASSAGTGGSPLHF. In DNA, the CDR3 is TGTGCCAGCAGCGCCGGGACAGGGGGTTCACCCCTCCACTTT.

This rearrangement joins TRBV25-1 to TRBJ1-1; TRBD1 might be the D (5 bases). Trimming removed 0 bases at V and 4 bases at J, with 9 bases between. Germline V CDR1 and CDR2: MGHDK, SYGVNS. This CDR3 comprises 14 residues. The CDR3 protein is CASSEYGGGTEAFF. The CDR3 DNA sequence: TGTGCCAGCAGTGAATATGGGGGGGGCACTGAAGCTTTCTTT.